This T cell receptor (beta chain) was sequenced in a study of cytomegalovirus exposure and HLA in healthy donors. Study-wide background: Among the roughly 370 genotyped donors, 70% to 85% were placed in the Caucasian-associated ancestry cluster.

This clone was seen only once. The PCR contained 60 Vbeta and 13 Jbeta primers. Method: immunoSEQ multiplex PCR; TCRdb's copy keeps in-frame clones and lacks some. The table includes around 150,000 clones, about 70% detected once. Each of the donors was a healthy bone marrow donor. The CDR3 contains 15 residues. CDR1 SGHNT and CDR2 YENEEA come from the germline V gene. Trimming left V 4 bases short and J 10 bases short, with 20 bases between. The receptor comes from a man aged 60 to 69 in good health and CMV-seronegative. Sequenced input: PBMCs. The chain uses TRBV11-3 and TRBJ2-1; unclear D gene. DNA of the CDR3: TGTGCCAGCAGCTCGAGCCGACATCCCGGTCCCGAGCAGTTCTTC. It encodes CASSSSRHPGPEQFF.